This TCR beta chain was captured by sequencing in a study of blood T cell repertoires in COVID-19. Study at large: PBMCs, B-cell-depleted T cells, or T cells were the source of the cDNA or gDNA that made up the material.

Trimming removed 6 bases from V and 2 bases from J; junction bases left unmatched: 7. This CDR3 has 14 amino acids. CDR1 is SGHKS, CDR2 YYEKEE, per germline (reference sequence). The data were produced by immunoSEQ multiplex PCR, yet TCRdb's version contains in-frame clones alone and is incomplete. The sample contains about 330,000 clones, approximately 82% of which appear only once. The sample comprised peripheral blood. The TCR comes from a woman in her forties or fifties with acute or convalescent COVID-19. J is TRBJ1-2 and V is TRBV5-5; 7 nucleotides match TRBD1. CDR3 sequence reads: CASTTGVGNYGYTF. The CDR3 DNA is TGTGCCAGCACTACAGGGGTAGGAAACTATGGCTACACCTTC.